The 22 T cell receptor beta chains given below trace back to one sample, sequenced in a study of TIL therapy for anti-PD-1-resistant metastatic lung cancer (dated by TCRdb to the early 2020s). The immunoSEQ v3 hsTCRB kit was used to amplify TCR beta CDR3 regions from genomic DNA through bias-controlled multiplex PCR. Imported from immuneACCESS, the table was reduced by TCRdb to in-frame sequences with V and J called. These copies leave out some clones; in studies compared against another copy, an unresolved V gene accounts for under half, and the cause of the remainder is not known. In this sample the table shows about 50,000 clones, roughly 85% of which occur a single time. Around 5.1% of the sample is taken by the ten largest. Sample time point, as interpreted from the label and publication: pre-treatment sample, taken before nivolumab and TIL therapy. This specimen was blood, taken at baseline. These receptors were taken from a person aged 25-85 years with non-small cell lung cancer.

The CDR3 DNA reads TGTGCCACCCAACCAGCAGGACTCAACAATGAGCAGTTCTTC. It translates to CATQPAGLNNEQFF. The chain uses TRBV19 and TRBJ2-1, with D tentatively TRBD2 (5 bases). The germline CDR1 and CDR2 sequences are LNHDA and SQIVND (reference sequence). The CDR3 totals 14 residues. The germline V and J ends were trimmed by 10 bases and 5 bases, with 18 bases remaining between them. Variable domain in full (rest from reference TRBV19 and TRBJ2-1): DGGITQSPKYLFRKEGQNVTLSCEQNLNHDAMYWYRQDPGQGLRLIYYSQIVNDFQKGDIAEGYSVSREKKESFPLTVTSAQKNPTAFYLCATQPAGLNNEQFFGPGTRLTVL.

The rearrangement joins TRBV6-5 to TRBJ2-5; D tentatively reads TRBD1 or TRBD2 (5 bases each). The CDR3 is made up of 15 amino acids. Germline V gene data show CDR1 as MNHEY and CDR2 as SVGAGI. Between the trimmed V and J ends, which lost 8 bases and 7 bases, there was a span of 23 bases. The CDR3 here is CASEGLASGEGTQYF. The CDR3 DNA follows: TGTGCCAGCGAGGGGTTGGCATCAGGAGAGGGGACCCAGTACTTC.

The chain links TRBV4-3 to TRBJ1-1, with D unclear. This CDR3 has 16 amino acids. CDR1 and CDR2 (germline): LGHNA, YSLEER. Between the trimmed V and J ends, which lost 0 bases and 5 bases, there was a span of 16 bases. CDR3 coding DNA: TGCGCCAGCAGCCAAGACGGGAGGATAGGGAGTACTGAAGCTTTCTTT. Translating it yields CASSQDGRIGSTEAFF.

The chain uses TRBV19 and TRBJ1-2, with a tentative D call TRBD1 (6 bases). Germline V gene sequence: CDR1 LNHDA, CDR2 SQIVND (reference sequence). Trimming took off 7 bases at V and 4 bases at J, with 13 bases between the two ends. CDR3 size: 13 residues. The CDR3 sequence is CASTAGHRYGYTF. DNA of the CDR3: TGTGCCAGTACCGCGGGACACCGCTATGGCTACACCTTC.

CDR3: CASSRSGRVGQETQYF. CDR3 bases: TGTGCCAGCAGCCGTAGCGGGAGGGTGGGGCAAGAGACCCAGTACTTC. V and J are TRBV11-3 and TRBJ2-5, with TRBD2 matching over 11 bases. CDR1 is SGHNT and CDR2 is YENEEA in the germline V gene. The CDR3 runs 16 residues. Germline trimming cut 5 bases from V and 2 bases from J; bases unmatched to any gene: 7. The variable domain in full, completed from reference TRBV11-3 and TRBJ2-5, reads EAGVVQSPRYKIIEKKQPVAFWCNPISGHNTLYWYLQNLGQGPELLIRYENEEAVDDSQLPKDRFSAERLKGVDSTLKIQPAELGDSAVYLCASSRSGRVGQETQYFGPGTRLLVL.

The count of this clone is one. The chain employs TRBV6-5 and TRBJ2-5; D gene uncertain. The germline CDR1 and CDR2 sequences are MNHEY and SVGAGI. The V end lost 5 bases, the J end lost 5 bases, and 12 bases lay between the germline ends. The CDR3 extends over 13 amino acids. CDR3 protein: CASSPQSGETQYF. The CDR3 DNA sequence: TGTGCCAGCAGTCCACAGTCCGGGGAGACCCAGTACTTC.

The gene calls are TRBV24-1 and TRBJ2-2, with 8 bases identical to TRBD1. V was pared by 4 bases and J by 3 bases, with 3 bases of the junction left unmatched. The V gene's germline CDR1 is KGHDR and CDR2 SFDVKD. This CDR3 comprises 15 residues. CDR3 nucleotide sequence: TGTGCCACCAGTGAGATACAGGGGGACACCGGGGAGCTGTTTTTT. Residues: CATSEIQGDTGELFF.

The sample holds one count of this clone. The chain employs TRBV27 and TRBJ2-3; a possible D gene is TRBD2 (5 bases). This CDR3 region has 14 residues. V was shortened by 0 bases and J by 7 bases, with 11 bases between the two germline ends. Germline-derived CDR1 and CDR2 are MNHEY and SMNVEV (reference sequence). This chain's CDR3 is CASSLSRGSHTQYF. The CDR3 DNA reads TGTGCCAGCAGTTTATCCCGGGGTTCCCATACGCAGTATTTT.

The V call is TRBV15, the J call TRBJ2-1; TRBD1 might be the D (5 bases). V was pared by 0 bases and J by 6 bases, with 6 bases between. This CDR3 comprises 13 residues. Germline V gives CDR1 LNHNV, CDR2 YYDKDF (reference sequence). CDR3 nucleotides: TGTGCCACCAGCAGAGATCAGGGCAATGAGCAGTTCTTC. Translated, it gives CATSRDQGNEQFF.

The CDR3 loop reads CAWSVQNRGEAFF. CDR3 sequence (DNA): TGTGCCTGGAGTGTCCAAAACCGCGGTGAAGCTTTCTTT. The J gene is TRBJ1-1, the V gene TRBV30, with D unclear. Trimming took 0 bases from V and 7 from J, leaving 12 bases between them. The CDR3 consists of 13 residues. Germline V gives CDR1 GTSNPN, CDR2 SVGIG (reference sequence).

This clone was seen only a few times. This chain joins TRBV3-1 (or the pseudogene TRBV3-2) and TRBJ2-2, with D possibly being TRBD1 (6 bases). V was trimmed by 4 bases and J by 7 bases, leaving 16 bases between them. The CDR3 is made up of 15 amino acids. The V gene's germline CDR1 is LGHDT and CDR2 YNNKEL (reference sequence). The CDR3 sequence is CASSRGRGEDGELFF. The CDR3 nucleotides are TGTGCCAGCAGCCGTGGCAGGGGAGAGGACGGGGAGCTGTTTTTT.

V gene TRBV18 combines with J gene TRBJ2-1, with TRBD1 matching 9 bases. V shed 5 bases and J 6 bases; nucleotides not matched to a gene: 8. The germline gives CDR1 KGHSH, CDR2 LQKENI. This CDR3 has 15 residues. CDR3 loop: CASSSAGTGLNEQFF. CDR3 sequence (DNA): TGTGCCAGCTCATCCGCCGGGACAGGGCTCAATGAGCAGTTCTTC.

The J gene is TRBJ1-1, the V gene TRBV28; D may be TRBD1 (5 bases). CDR1 and CDR2 from the germline V gene are MDHEN and SYDVKM. The CDR3 length is 14 residues. V dropped 4 bases and J dropped 9 bases, with 18 bases sitting between them. The CDR3 spells CASSSVNRDGKAFF. The CDR3 DNA is TGTGCCAGCAGTTCTGTCAACCGGGACGGTAAAGCTTTCTTT.

The rearrangement joins TRBV28 to TRBJ2-1; 9 bases are shared with TRBD2. Trimming cost V 0 bases and J 6 bases; bases outside gene matches: 3. The germline gives CDR1 MDHEN, CDR2 SYDVKM. The CDR3 totals 15 residues. For the CDR3, the DNA is TGTGCCAGCAGTTTATGGGCGGGAGGGTTCAATGAGCAGTTCTTC. It translates to CASSLWAGGFNEQFF.

CDR3 region: CATSDLPFGGANTGELFF. The CDR3 bases are TGTGCCACCAGTGATTTGCCCTTTGGGGGCGCGAACACCGGGGAGCTGTTTTTT. V is TRBV24-1 and J is TRBJ2-2, with a weak D call TRBD1 (6 bases). The CDR3 runs 18 residues. With 0 bases removed from V and 0 bases from J, the gap between germline ends came to 13 bases. Per the germline V gene, CDR1 is KGHDR and CDR2 is SFDVKD.

V gene TRBV5-8 combines with J gene TRBJ2-5; 7 positions match TRBD1. This CDR3 comprises 14 residues. Germline values: CDR1 SGHTS, CDR2 YDEGEE. J was trimmed by 7 bases and V by 4 bases; bases with no gene match: 10. The DNA for the CDR3 is TGTGCCAGCAGCCCCGATGACAGGGTTGGGACCCAGTACTTC. It is translated as CASSPDDRVGTQYF.

With respect to this clone: One end of the junction does not line up with germline, which may come from a read error. The J gene is TRBJ2-1, the V gene TRBV6-1, with 12 positions matching TRBD2. The CDR3 runs to 16 residues. Germline lookup yields CDR1 MNHNS and CDR2 SASEGT. This CDR3 reads CASSKAGLAGDNEQFF. The CDR3 bases are TGTGCCAGCAGTAAAGCGGGACTAGCGGGTGATAATGAGCAGTTCTTC.

The CDR3 DNA is TGTGCCAGCAGCTTCAATAGCGGGGGATACGAGCAGTACTTC. Translation: CASSFNSGGYEQYF. The chain combines TRBV7-8 with TRBJ2-7; 9 bases match TRBD2. The length of the CDR3 is 14 residues. V trimming: 3 bases; J trimming: 4 bases; junction bases outside the gene matches: 4. Germline V lookup: CDR1 SGHVS, CDR2 FQNEAQ.

The chain combines TRBV6-2 or TRBV6-3 with TRBJ2-2, with a possible D match to TRBD1 (5 bases). V lost 6 bases and J lost 3, with 11 bases in between. CDR3 length: 14 amino acids. Germline lookup yields CDR1 MNHEY and CDR2 SVGEGT. In DNA, the CDR3 is TGTGCCAGCAGCATGGACACGTACACCGGGGAGCTGTTTTTT. It is translated as CASSMDTYTGELFF.

J is TRBJ2-7 and V is TRBV27; 9 bases fit TRBD2. The CDR3 totals 14 residues. Germline lookup yields CDR1 MNHEY and CDR2 SMNVEV (reference sequence). The trim removed 4 bases at V and 2 bases at J, leaving 3 bases unmatched. CDR3 sequence: CASSSGGRAYEQYF. The CDR3 region has the DNA TGTGCCAGCAGTTCAGGCGGGAGGGCCTACGAGCAGTACTTC.

This chain links TRBV7-2 with TRBJ1-1, with D tentatively TRBD1 (6 bases). The CDR3 has 12 residues. V gave up 1 base and J gave up 11 bases, with 11 bases separating them. Germline CDR1 and CDR2: SGHTA and FQGNSA. The CDR3 bases are TGTGCCAGCAGCTTAGTGGGGGCGATCGCTTTCTTT. Translation: CASSLVGAIAFF.

The chain is built from TRBV7-3 and TRBJ2-7; D tentatively fits TRBD1 or TRBD2 (6 bases each). Per germline, CDR1 SGHTA and CDR2 FQGTGA. Trimming took off 0 bases at V and 5 bases at J, with 17 bases between the two ends. This CDR3 spans 16 amino acids. CDR3 protein: CASSLTSSGVADEQYF. CDR3 DNA: TGTGCCAGCAGCTTAACGTCATCAGGGGTAGCGGACGAGCAGTACTTC.